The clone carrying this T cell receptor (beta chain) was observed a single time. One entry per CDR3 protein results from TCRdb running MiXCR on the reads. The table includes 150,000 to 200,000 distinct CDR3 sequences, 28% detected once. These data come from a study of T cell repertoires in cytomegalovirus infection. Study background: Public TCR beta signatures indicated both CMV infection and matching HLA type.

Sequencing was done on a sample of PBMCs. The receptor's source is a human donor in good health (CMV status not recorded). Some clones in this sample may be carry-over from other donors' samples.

The chain's CDR3 is CASSQGDSQSGQPQHF. In DNA, the CDR3 is TGTGCCAGCAGCCAAGGCGATAGCCAGAGTGGTCAGCCCCAGCATTTT. This chain links TRBV4-2 with TRBJ1-5; D is undetermined. The V end lost 1 base, the J end lost 6 bases, and 16 bases lay between the germline ends. The CDR3 consists of 16 residues. Germline-derived CDR1 and CDR2 are LGHNA and YNFKEQ.